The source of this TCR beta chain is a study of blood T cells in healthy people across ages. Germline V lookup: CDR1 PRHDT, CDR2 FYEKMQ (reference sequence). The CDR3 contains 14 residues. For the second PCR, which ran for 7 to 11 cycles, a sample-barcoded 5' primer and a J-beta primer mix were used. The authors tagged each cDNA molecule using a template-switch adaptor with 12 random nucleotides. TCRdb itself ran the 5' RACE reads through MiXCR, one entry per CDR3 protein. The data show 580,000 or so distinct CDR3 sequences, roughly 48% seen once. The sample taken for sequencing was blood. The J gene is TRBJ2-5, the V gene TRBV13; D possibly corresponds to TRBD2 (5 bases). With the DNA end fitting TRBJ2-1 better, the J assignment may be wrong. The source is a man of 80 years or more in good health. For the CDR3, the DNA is TGTGCCAGCAGCTTAAGGACTCCCCAAGAGACCCAGTTCTTC. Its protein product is CASSLRTPQETQFF.